The clone carrying this T cell receptor (beta chain) was recorded a few times. The antigen is unknown. The data originate from a study of metastatic and nonmetastatic thyroid tumors. Across the study: Repertoires from malignant and benign thyroid patients were compared across blood and tumor or nodule tissue. Study conclusions and caveats: Across blood and tumor, TCR beta diversity in malignant thyroid tumors was reportedly significantly higher than in benign nodules.

Original analysis: The authors used CDR3 differences across clinicopathological groups to build a distant-metastasis classifier for papillary thyroid cancer. TCRdb reanalyzed the PCR reads via MiXCR. TCRdb's processing, not the study's, gives the V and J calls here. Altogether some 41,000 clones are present, 25% to 30% being singletons, with the ten largest covering around 9.6%. Patients had received no treatment of any kind before thyroid surgery. CDR3 length equals 13 residues. V gave up 3 bases and J gave up 6 bases; unmatched junction bases: 4. From germline, CDR1 is LNHDA and CDR2 SQIVND (reference sequence).

The clonotype was recovered from a male donor with papillary thyroid cancer or a benign thyroid nodule (not recorded which). Some clones in this sample may be carry-over from other donors' samples. The sample taken for sequencing was blood. The chain carries TRBV19 and TRBJ2-7; 8 bases line up with TRBD2. CDR3 bases: TGTGCCAGTAGTATGGTCCGGGGGGGCGAGCAGTACTTC. Translating gives CASSMVRGGEQYF.